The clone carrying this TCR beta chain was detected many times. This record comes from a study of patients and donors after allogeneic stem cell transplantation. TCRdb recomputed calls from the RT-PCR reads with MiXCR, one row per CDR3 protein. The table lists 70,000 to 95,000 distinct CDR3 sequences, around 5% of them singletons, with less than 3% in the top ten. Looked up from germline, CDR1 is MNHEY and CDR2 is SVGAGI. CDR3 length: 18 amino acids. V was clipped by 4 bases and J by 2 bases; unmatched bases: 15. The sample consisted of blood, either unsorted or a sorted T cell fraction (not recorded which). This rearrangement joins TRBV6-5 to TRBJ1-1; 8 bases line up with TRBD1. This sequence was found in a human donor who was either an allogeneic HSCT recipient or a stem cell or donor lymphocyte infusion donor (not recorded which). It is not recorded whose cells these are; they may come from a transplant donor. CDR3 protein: CASSFTPIGTGPNTEAFF. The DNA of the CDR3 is TGTGCCAGCAGTTTCACTCCCATAGGGACAGGACCAAACACTGAAGCTTTCTTT.